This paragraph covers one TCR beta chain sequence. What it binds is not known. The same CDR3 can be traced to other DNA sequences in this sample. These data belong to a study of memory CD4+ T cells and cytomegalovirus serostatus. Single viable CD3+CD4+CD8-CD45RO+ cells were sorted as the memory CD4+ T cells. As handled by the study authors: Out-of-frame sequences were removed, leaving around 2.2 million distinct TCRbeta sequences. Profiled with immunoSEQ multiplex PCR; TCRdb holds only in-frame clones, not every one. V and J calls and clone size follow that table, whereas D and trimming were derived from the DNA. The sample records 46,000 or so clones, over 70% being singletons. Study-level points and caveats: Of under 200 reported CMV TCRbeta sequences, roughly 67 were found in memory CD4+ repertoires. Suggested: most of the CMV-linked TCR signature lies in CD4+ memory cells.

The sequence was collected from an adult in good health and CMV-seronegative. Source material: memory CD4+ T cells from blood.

This CDR3 reads CASSLLGSGNTIYF. DNA of the CDR3: TGTGCCAGCAGTCTTCTGGGAAGCGGAAACACCATATATTTT. The chain carries TRBV5-4 and TRBJ1-3; D is unresolved. Germline V lookup: CDR1 SGHNT, CDR2 YYREEE (reference sequence). V shed 5 bases and J shed 4 bases, with 13 bases lying between them. CDR3 length: 14 residues.